A selection of T cell receptor beta chains follows, all from one sample in a study of blood T cell repertoires in COVID-19. Repertoires were generated with immunoSEQ multiplex PCR, while TCRdb's copy carries only in-frame clones and drops some. The table includes 200,000 to 250,000 clones, more than 75% detected once. The sequencing input was peripheral blood. These receptors were taken from a man aged 45-65 years with acute or convalescent COVID-19. Each CDR3 is given with its conserved first and last residue. Fields, in order: J gene, V gene, clone size, D gene, CDR3 DNA, CDR3 protein. A D gene is named only where the DNA matches it firmly. Clone size, where shown, is once, few, many, or a class for clones that have expanded.

J gene: TRBJ2-2
V gene: TRBV2
clone size: NA
D gene: TRBD2
CDR3 DNA: TGTGCCAGCAGTGAAATTAGCGGGGGGAACGCCGGGGAGCTGTTTTTT
CDR3 protein: CASSEISGGNAGELFF

J gene: TRBJ1-2
V gene: TRBV2
clone size: NA
D gene: TRBD1
CDR3 DNA: TGTGCCAGCAAGGGACAGGATCTTTCTGGCTACACCTTC
CDR3 protein: CASKGQDLSGYTF

J gene: TRBJ2-7
V gene: TRBV7-2
clone size: NA
D gene: NA
CDR3 DNA: TGTGCCAGCAGCTTAGGCAGCCAGAGAGGCGAGCAGTACTTC
CDR3 protein: CASSLGSQRGEQYF

J gene: TRBJ1-1
V gene: TRBV9
clone size: NA
D gene: NA
CDR3 DNA: TGTGCCAGCAGCCCAGGGTGGGGCTTTAACACTGAAGCTTTCTTT
CDR3 protein: CASSPGWGFNTEAFF

J gene: TRBJ1-4
V gene: TRBV7-9
clone size: NA
D gene: NA
CDR3 DNA: TGTGCCAGCAGCACGCGGACAGCCGGCCCCCATCGGGACGAAAAACTGTTTTTT
CDR3 protein: CASSTRTAGPHRDEKLFF

J gene: TRBJ2-2
V gene: TRBV25-1
clone size: NA
D gene: TRBD2
CDR3 DNA: TGTGCCAGCAGTACTAGCGACACCTACACCGGGGAGCTGTTTTTT
CDR3 protein: CASSTSDTYTGELFF

J gene: TRBJ1-3
V gene: TRBV19
clone size: NA
D gene: NA
CDR3 DNA: TGTGCCAGCGCTCGCGCGGGCTCTGGAAACACCATATATTTT
CDR3 protein: CASARAGSGNTIYF

J gene: TRBJ1-2
V gene: TRBV18
clone size: few
D gene: TRBD1
CDR3 DNA: TGTGCCAGCTCACCACAGGGGGCAGGTGGCTACACCTTC
CDR3 protein: CASSPQGAGGYTF

J gene: TRBJ1-2
V gene: TRBV6-5
clone size: NA
D gene: TRBD1
CDR3 DNA: TGTGCCAGCAGCTACAGGGGGCTGGATGGCTACACCTTC
CDR3 protein: CASSYRGLDGYTF

J gene: TRBJ2-1
V gene: TRBV5-4
clone size: NA
D gene: NA
CDR3 DNA: TGTGCCAGCAGCTTGGTGAGGCGGCCCGGCAATGAGCAGTTCTTC
CDR3 protein: CASSLVRRPGNEQFF

J gene: TRBJ1-1
V gene: TRBV6-5
clone size: NA
D gene: NA
CDR3 DNA: TGTGCCAGCAGTTACGGCAGGTCGAACACTGAAGCTTTCTTT
CDR3 protein: CASSYGRSNTEAFF

J gene: TRBJ1-3
V gene: TRBV12-3/TRBV12-4
clone size: once
D gene: TRBD1
CDR3 DNA: TGTGCCAGCAGGATGACAGGGGGAAACACCATATATTTT
CDR3 protein: CASRMTGGNTIYF

J gene: TRBJ1-6
V gene: TRBV25-1
clone size: NA
D gene: NA
CDR3 DNA: TGTGCCAGCAATGACGGGGGTCGGGGAAATAATTCACCCCTCCACTTT
CDR3 protein: CASNDGGRGNNSPLHF

J gene: TRBJ1-2
V gene: TRBV6-1
clone size: NA
D gene: NA
CDR3 DNA: TGTGCCAGCAGTGAATACAGGGTAACGGGTGGCTACACCTTC
CDR3 protein: CASSEYRVTGGYTF

J gene: TRBJ1-4
V gene: TRBV6-9
clone size: NA
D gene: NA
CDR3 DNA: TGTGCCAGCAGTTATAACAGTCCTAATGAAAAACTGTTTTTT
CDR3 protein: CASSYNSPNEKLFF

J gene: TRBJ2-5
V gene: TRBV7-7
clone size: NA
D gene: TRBD2
CDR3 DNA: TGTGCCAGCAGCCTAGGGCCAGCGGGGGGCCGGGAGACCCAGTACTTC
CDR3 protein: CASSLGPAGGRETQYF

J gene: TRBJ1-5
V gene: TRBV19
clone size: NA
D gene: NA
CDR3 DNA: TGTGCCAGTAAACACGGACAGCACAATCAGCCCCAGCATTTT
CDR3 protein: CASKHGQHNQPQHF

J gene: TRBJ2-1
V gene: TRBV14
clone size: NA
D gene: NA
CDR3 DNA: TGTGCCAGCAGCACGCAGGGATATGAGCAGTTCTTC
CDR3 protein: CASSTQGYEQFF

J gene: TRBJ1-6
V gene: TRBV6-6
clone size: NA
D gene: NA
CDR3 DNA: TGTGCCAGCACCCAGGCCCAGACCTATAATTCACCCCTCCACTTT
CDR3 protein: CASTQAQTYNSPLHF

J gene: TRBJ1-6
V gene: TRBV7-2
clone size: NA
D gene: NA
CDR3 DNA: TGTGCCAGCAGCTTAGCGCGGGGAGGGTCGTCACCCCTCCACTTT
CDR3 protein: CASSLARGGSSPLHF

J gene: TRBJ1-1
V gene: TRBV7-9
clone size: NA
D gene: NA
CDR3 DNA: TGTGCCAGCAACCAGGCGGCAGGGGATCCTGAAGCTTTCTTT
CDR3 protein: CASNQAAGDPEAFF

J gene: TRBJ1-1
V gene: TRBV30
clone size: NA
D gene: TRBD1
CDR3 DNA: TGTGCCTGGAGCCCGGGACAGGGGACTGAAGCTTTCTTT
CDR3 protein: CAWSPGQGTEAFF

J gene: TRBJ1-2
V gene: TRBV19
clone size: NA
D gene: TRBD1
CDR3 DNA: TGTGCCAGTAGTAAGACAGGGGCCCGTGGCTACACCTTC
CDR3 protein: CASSKTGARGYTF

J gene: TRBJ2-7
V gene: TRBV21-1
clone size: NA
D gene: NA
CDR3 DNA: TGTGCCAGCAGCAAACGGTCAGGGGGTGACTCCTACGAGCAGTACTTC
CDR3 protein: CASSKRSGGDSYEQYF

J gene: TRBJ2-7
V gene: TRBV11-2
clone size: NA
D gene: TRBD1
CDR3 DNA: TGTGCCAGCAGCTTAAGACAGGGGGCCTACGAGCAGTACTTC
CDR3 protein: CASSLRQGAYEQYF

J gene: TRBJ1-2
V gene: TRBV5-6
clone size: NA
D gene: NA
CDR3 DNA: TGTGCCAGCAGCTTGCGCGCGTTTTACTATGGCTACACCTTC
CDR3 protein: CASSLRAFYYGYTF

J gene: TRBJ2-2
V gene: TRBV5-4
clone size: NA
D gene: NA
CDR3 DNA: TGTGCCAGCAGCTTGGAGGGGCACCCGAACACCGGGGAGCTGTTTTTT
CDR3 protein: CASSLEGHPNTGELFF

J gene: TRBJ2-1
V gene: TRBV27
clone size: NA
D gene: NA
CDR3 DNA: TGTGCCAGCAGTTTATGGGAGGGGGGGATCAATGAGCAGTTCTTC
CDR3 protein: CASSLWEGGINEQFF

J gene: TRBJ2-2
V gene: TRBV7-8
clone size: NA
D gene: NA
CDR3 DNA: TGTGCCAGCACCCGGAGGGAGAACACCGGGGAGCTGTTTTTT
CDR3 protein: CASTRRENTGELFF

J gene: TRBJ1-2
V gene: TRBV18
clone size: NA
D gene: NA
CDR3 DNA: TGTGCCAGCTCAGCCCAGGGGGGCTACACCTTC
CDR3 protein: CASSAQGGYTF

J gene: TRBJ1-6
V gene: TRBV3-1/TRBV3-2
clone size: NA
D gene: NA
CDR3 DNA: TGTGCCAGCAGCCAAGATGGGAGAGTGGCACCCCTCCACTTT
CDR3 protein: CASSQDGRVAPLHF

J gene: TRBJ1-1
V gene: TRBV11-2
clone size: NA
D gene: NA
CDR3 DNA: TGTGCCAGCAGCCACGCGGCGAGGAAGAACACTGAAGCTTTCTTT
CDR3 protein: CASSHAARKNTEAFF

J gene: TRBJ2-1
V gene: TRBV3-1/TRBV3-2
clone size: NA
D gene: TRBD2
CDR3 DNA: TGTGCCAGCAGCCAAGGGCCGGGGGGTTACAATGAGCAGTTCTTC
CDR3 protein: CASSQGPGGYNEQFF

J gene: TRBJ2-3
V gene: TRBV2
clone size: NA
D gene: TRBD2
CDR3 DNA: TGTGCCAGCAGTGAAACGAGGGCGGGGGGGCGAAATACGCAGTATTTT
CDR3 protein: CASSETRAGGRNTQYF

J gene: TRBJ2-3
V gene: TRBV6-5
clone size: NA
D gene: TRBD1
CDR3 DNA: TGTGCCAGCAGTTCTCCCAGGGGGTCAGATACGCAGTATTTT
CDR3 protein: CASSSPRGSDTQYF

J gene: TRBJ2-1
V gene: TRBV2
clone size: NA
D gene: NA
CDR3 DNA: TGTGCCAGCAGTGAAGAAGGGACTTCTCAGTTCTTC
CDR3 protein: CASSEEGTSQFF

J gene: TRBJ1-5
V gene: TRBV5-8
clone size: NA
D gene: NA
CDR3 DNA: TGTGCCAGCAGCTTGGGACGGGGGATCAAATCGAATCAGCCCCAGCATTTT
CDR3 protein: CASSLGRGIKSNQPQHF

J gene: TRBJ1-1
V gene: TRBV6-5
clone size: NA
D gene: NA
CDR3 DNA: TGTGCCAGCAGTAAGCCCGGACTCCTGAACACTGAAGCTTTCTTT
CDR3 protein: CASSKPGLLNTEAFF

J gene: TRBJ2-5
V gene: TRBV7-3
clone size: NA
D gene: NA
CDR3 DNA: TGTGCCAGCAGGCGTAACGTGGGGGCATCGGAGACCCAGTACTTC
CDR3 protein: CASRRNVGASETQYF

J gene: TRBJ1-1
V gene: TRBV6-2/TRBV6-3
clone size: NA
D gene: NA
CDR3 DNA: TGTGCCAGCAGCCCTCGACCGGGGGGTACGCCTGAAGCTTTCTTT
CDR3 protein: CASSPRPGGTPEAFF

J gene: TRBJ2-5
V gene: TRBV5-1
clone size: NA
D gene: NA
CDR3 DNA: TGCGCCAGCAGCTTAATTCCGGGACACTCGTTTCAGGAGACCCAGTACTTC
CDR3 protein: CASSLIPGHSFQETQYF

J gene: TRBJ1-1
V gene: TRBV6-5
clone size: NA
D gene: TRBD1
CDR3 DNA: TGTGCCAGCAGTTATGGGACAGGGGGGGCTGAAGCTTTCTTT
CDR3 protein: CASSYGTGGAEAFF

J gene: TRBJ1-1
V gene: TRBV5-1
clone size: NA
D gene: TRBD1
CDR3 DNA: TGCGCCAGCAGCTTGGGGGACAGTAGGAAAGCTTTCTTT
CDR3 protein: CASSLGDSRKAFF

J gene: TRBJ1-3
V gene: TRBV6-5
clone size: few
D gene: NA
CDR3 DNA: TGTGCCAGCAGGATCGGTGGTGGCTCTGGAAACACCATATATTTT
CDR3 protein: CASRIGGGSGNTIYF

J gene: TRBJ1-1
V gene: TRBV20-1
clone size: NA
D gene: TRBD1
CDR3 DNA: TGCAGTGCTAGTGACGGGACAGGGGTTGGCACTGAAGCTTTCTTT
CDR3 protein: CSASDGTGVGTEAFF

J gene: TRBJ2-5
V gene: TRBV18
clone size: once
D gene: NA
CDR3 DNA: TGTGCCAGCTCACCAGTAAACGGAGAGACCCAGTACTTC
CDR3 protein: CASSPVNGETQYF

J gene: TRBJ2-7
V gene: TRBV19
clone size: NA
D gene: TRBD1
CDR3 DNA: TGTGCCAGTTCAATCAACGGGGACAGGGGGCTTTACGAGCAGTACTTC
CDR3 protein: CASSINGDRGLYEQYF

J gene: TRBJ1-5
V gene: TRBV27
clone size: NA
D gene: TRBD1
CDR3 DNA: TGTGCCAGCAGTCGCCGTAGGACAGGGCTTAATAGCAATCAGCCCCAGCATTTT
CDR3 protein: CASSRRRTGLNSNQPQHF

J gene: TRBJ1-5
V gene: TRBV19
clone size: once
D gene: NA
CDR3 DNA: TGTGCCAGTAGTCCGTACAATCAGCCCCAGCATTTT
CDR3 protein: CASSPYNQPQHF

J gene: TRBJ2-7
V gene: TRBV28
clone size: NA
D gene: NA
CDR3 DNA: TGTGCCAGCAGTTTACACAGCTACGAGCAGTACTTC
CDR3 protein: CASSLHSYEQYF

J gene: TRBJ1-5
V gene: TRBV19
clone size: NA
D gene: TRBD1
CDR3 DNA: TGTGCCAGTACAGGGACAGGGGGCGGGAAGTATCAGCCCCAGCATTTT
CDR3 protein: CASTGTGGGKYQPQHF

J gene: TRBJ1-2
V gene: TRBV27
clone size: NA
D gene: NA
CDR3 DNA: TGTGCCAGCCGAACGACAGGTAACTATGGCTACACCTTC
CDR3 protein: CASRTTGNYGYTF

J gene: TRBJ2-7
V gene: TRBV7-3
clone size: NA
D gene: NA
CDR3 DNA: TGTGCCAGCAGCCGACAGGACGGGTGGGAGCAGTACTTC
CDR3 protein: CASSRQDGWEQYF

J gene: TRBJ2-1
V gene: TRBV5-4
clone size: NA
D gene: TRBD2
CDR3 DNA: TGTGCCAGCAGGGGGGGTAGCGGGAGCTCCTACAATGAGCAGTTCTTC
CDR3 protein: CASRGGSGSSYNEQFF

J gene: TRBJ1-2
V gene: TRBV5-1
clone size: NA
D gene: NA
CDR3 DNA: TGCGCCAGCAGCTTGGACGGTTATGGCTACACCTTC
CDR3 protein: CASSLDGYGYTF